A single sample gave rise to the 11 T cell receptor beta chains below, sequenced in a study of blood T cell repertoires in COVID-19. The protocol was immunoSEQ multiplex PCR, while the TCRdb copy is restricted to in-frame clones and leaves out a portion. The sample shows hundreds of thousands of clones, around 80% of them seen only once. The sequencing sample was made of peripheral blood. The source is a woman younger than 45 with COVID-19, enrolled during active disease.

This sequence joins TRBV24-1 and TRBJ1-5; TRBD1 agrees at 7 bases. Losses at the gene ends were 3 bases for V and 4 bases for J; bases not matched to a gene: 2. Germline CDR1 is KGHDR and CDR2 is SFDVKD. The CDR3 has 14 amino acids. The CDR3 bases are TGTGCCACCAGTGATGCAGGGGGGAATCAGCCCCAGCATTTT. The encoded protein is CATSDAGGNQPQHF.

The V call is TRBV19, the J call TRBJ1-1; 7 bases agree with TRBD1. The germline V gene encodes CDR1 LNHDA and CDR2 SQIVND (reference sequence). The V and J ends lost 6 bases and 1 base, in that order; junction bases with no gene match: 11. This CDR3 has 16 residues. CDR3 amino acids: CASRRQGTLGNTEAFF. The DNA of the CDR3 is TGTGCCAGTAGGCGACAGGGTACCCTAGGGAACACTGAAGCTTTCTTT.

The gene calls are TRBV6-1 and TRBJ2-7, with D possibly TRBD2 on 5 matching bases. Germline V lookup: CDR1 MNHNS, CDR2 SASEGT. CDR3 length: 16 residues. Trimming stripped 0 bases from V and 3 bases from J, with 15 bases between. CDR3 protein: CASSEAHAGEIYEQYF. CDR3 sequence (DNA): TGTGCCAGCAGTGAAGCACACGCCGGGGAGATCTACGAGCAGTACTTC.

This sequence joins TRBV6-1 and TRBJ2-1, with D possibly matching TRBD1 (6 bases). Trimming left V 3 bases short and J 4 bases short, with 19 bases between. Per germline, CDR1 MNHNS and CDR2 SASEGT. CDR3 length: 17 residues. The CDR3 reads CASSDQRPGHPYNEQFF. Here the CDR3 DNA reads TGTGCCAGCAGTGACCAGAGACCGGGACACCCATACAATGAGCAGTTCTTC.

This clone showed up just once. The chain employs TRBV6-2 or TRBV6-3 and TRBJ2-7; 9 bases agree with TRBD1. V lost 4 bases and J lost 3; bases outside the gene matches: 16. The germline CDR1 and CDR2 sequences are MNHEY and SVGEGT. CDR3 length equals 18 residues. CDR3 DNA: TGTGCCAGCAGTTCCGAGACAGGGGGGACCTTATTAGACTACGAGCAGTACTTC. It yields the protein CASSSETGGTLLDYEQYF.

The chain has TRBV2 and TRBJ1-2; weak D call: TRBD1 (6 bases). The germline V and J ends were trimmed by 1 base and 8 bases, with 14 bases remaining between them. In germline, CDR1 is SNHLY, CDR2 FYNNEI. The CDR3 has 14 residues. CDR3 nucleotides: TGTGCCAGCAGTGAAGATCAGGGGTTGGGAGGCTACACCTTC. This sequence encodes CASSEDQGLGGYTF.

This clone has a single count. The chain recombines TRBV7-2 with TRBJ1-4, with D perhaps TRBD1 (6 bases). The V gene's germline CDR1 is SGHTA and CDR2 FQGNSA. The germline V and J ends were trimmed by 6 bases and 8 bases, with 16 bases remaining between them. This CDR3 is built from 14 residues. The DNA for the CDR3 is TGTGCCAGCAGTCCTCCAGGGGCCTGGGAAAAACTGTTTTTT. It is translated as CASSPPGAWEKLFF.

The chain couples TRBV29-1 to TRBJ2-3, with 10 bases aligning to TRBD2. V trimming: 4 bases; J trimming: 2 bases; junction bases outside the gene matches: 9. The CDR3 spans 16 residues. From germline, CDR1 is SQVTM and CDR2 ANQGSEA. CDR3 DNA: TGCAGCGTTGCCTTGGGAGCGGGAGGGTTCACAGATACGCAGTATTTT. The encoded protein is CSVALGAGGFTDTQYF.

The gene calls are TRBV7-8 and TRBJ1-5; D may be TRBD1 (5 bases). This CDR3 has 17 residues. CDR1 and CDR2 from the germline V gene are SGHVS and FQNEAQ. Trimming took off 5 bases at V and 5 bases at J, with 22 bases between the two ends. Here the CDR3 reads CASSPYPGGSLDQPQHF. The CDR3, as DNA: TGTGCCAGCAGCCCCTACCCCGGGGGTTCCCTTGATCAGCCCCAGCATTTT.

This sequence joins TRBV28 and TRBJ2-3, with D possibly matching TRBD2 (5 bases). The CDR3 is 15 amino acids. Germline V gene lookup returns CDR1 MDHEN and CDR2 SYDVKM. The V end was cut by 4 bases, the J end by 8 bases, with 19 bases between. The CDR3: CASSSSRRGSGTQYF. Written as DNA, the CDR3 is TGTGCCAGCAGTTCTAGTCGTCGGGGTTCTGGTACGCAGTATTTT.

In regard to this clone: Other DNA variants within this sample encode the same CDR3. The V gene is TRBV7-2, the J gene TRBJ2-7, with 13 bases matching TRBD2. The junction had 2 bases not matched to a gene; V was cut back by 5 bases and J by 1 base. Germline loops: CDR1 SGHTA, CDR2 FQGNSA. This CDR3 comprises 15 residues. The CDR3 loop is CASSLGLAGSYEQYF. CDR3 sequence (DNA): TGTGCCAGCAGCCTGGGACTAGCGGGGTCCTACGAGCAGTACTTC.